The present T cell receptor beta chain was sequenced within a study of shared clonotypes between healthy human individuals. General study points: Compared with clonotypes that all four donors shared, non-shared clonotypes had lower generation probabilities.

For this clone: Its target is not known.

Every donor was a Caucasian adult from Nashville, Tennessee. Method: immunoSEQ multiplex PCR; TCRdb's copy keeps in-frame clones and lacks some. The sample records a few million clones, roughly 92% being singletons. Trimming took off 1 base at V and 4 bases at J, with 16 bases between the two ends. The CDR3 spans 16 residues. CDR1 and CDR2 (germline): MNHNS, SASEGT. Sequenced material: naive CD4+ T cells from PBMCs. Subset of the sample: CD45RA+ positively selected. The receptor's source is a man aged 18 to 30 in good health. Some clones in this sample may be carry-over from other donors' samples. This chain links TRBV6-1 with TRBJ1-2; possibly TRBD1 for D (5 bases). The chain's CDR3 is CASSEGGIYELYGYTF. Written as DNA, the CDR3 is TGTGCCAGCAGTGAAGGGGGGATCTATGAGCTCTATGGCTACACCTTC.